Following are 29 T cell receptor beta chains from one sample sequenced in a study of OX40 agonist ivuxolimab in advanced cancers. Measured with immunoSEQ multiplex PCR; TCRdb has only the in-frame clones, and not every one. The sample includes roughly 100,000 clones, around nine tenths of them seen just once. Here the sequenced sample was CD4+ or CD8+ T cells sorted from blood, taken in a trial of the OX40 agonist ivuxolimab. All receptors come from an adult with an advanced solid tumor such as melanoma, head and neck, liver or kidney cancer.

The chain uses TRBV10-1 and TRBJ2-2; unclear D gene. This CDR3 spans 14 amino acids. The V end lost 2 bases, the J end lost 3 bases, and 7 bases lay between the germline ends. Per germline, CDR1 WNHNN and CDR2 SYGVQD (reference sequence). In DNA form, the CDR3 reads TGCGCCAGCAGTGAGGCTGGCGACACCGGGGAGCTGTTTTTT. It is translated as CASSEAGDTGELFF.

V gene TRBV18 combines with J gene TRBJ1-3; the match to TRBD1 covers 12 bases. The CDR3 sequence is 19 residues long. The J segment lost 0 bases and the V segment lost 2 bases, leaving 8 bases of the junction unmatched. Germline loops: CDR1 KGHSH, CDR2 LQKENI. CDR3 sequence (DNA): TGTGCCAGCTCACCAAGGGGACAGGGGGCGTCCAGCTCTGGAAACACCATATATTTT. This gives the protein CASSPRGQGASSSGNTIYF.

This chain joins TRBV21-1 and TRBJ1-5. TRBV21-1 is given as a pseudogene. The CDR3 spans 18 residues. This CDR3 is CASSKAPKGTYSNQPQHF. CDR3 in DNA: TGTGCCAGCAGCAAAGCTCCGAAAGGGACTTATAGCAATCAGCCCCAGCATTTT.

V and J are TRBV2 and TRBJ2-5; TRBD2 might be the D (5 bases). Per the germline V gene, CDR1 is SNHLY and CDR2 is FYNNEI. The CDR3 runs to 12 residues. Trimming pared 4 bases from V and 4 bases from J, leaving 7 bases between. The CDR3 spells CASSGAGETQYF. The CDR3, as DNA: TGTGCCAGCAGTGGGGCGGGAGAGACCCAGTACTTC.

This sequence joins TRBV5-1 and TRBJ1-2; D gene uncertain. This CDR3 is 11 amino acids long. From germline, CDR1 is SGHRS and CDR2 YFSETQ. V dropped 6 bases and J dropped 6 bases, with 9 bases sitting between them. CDR3 sequence (DNA): TGCGCCAGCATTCAGTCACATGGCTACACCTTC. The encoded protein is CASIQSHGYTF.

The chain links TRBV6-1 to TRBJ1-5; the D is unclear. V shed 4 bases and J shed 0 bases, with 10 bases lying between them. CDR3 size: 15 residues. Germline values: CDR1 MNHNS, CDR2 SASEGT. As DNA, the CDR3 is TGTGCCAGCAGTGCGCGGGTGCCTAGCAATCAGCCCCAGCATTTT. Its translation is CASSARVPSNQPQHF.

The chain links TRBV7-6 to TRBJ1-2; 7 nucleotides agree with TRBD1. The ends lost 3 bases at V and 4 bases at J; junction bases unmatched: 5. Germline CDR1 SGHVS, CDR2 FNYEAQ. This CDR3 is 14 amino acids long. The CDR3 reads CASSLTGLTYGYTF. CDR3 nucleotide sequence: TGTGCCAGCAGCTTGACAGGGTTGACCTATGGCTACACCTTC. Filled out from reference TRBV7-6 and TRBJ1-2, the complete variable domain reads GAGVSQSPRYKVTKRGQDVALRCDPISGHVSLYWYRQALGQGPEFLTYFNYEAQQDKSGLPNDRFSAERPEGSISTLTIQRTEQRDSAMYRCASSLTGLTYGYTFGSGTRLTVV.

The chain combines TRBV29-1 with TRBJ2-2, with 9 bases matching TRBD1. Germline CDR1 is SQVTM and CDR2 is ANQGSEA. The CDR3 contains 15 residues. J lost 0 bases, V lost 6 bases, and 5 bases had no gene match. The CDR3 loop is CSVIRQGANTGELFF. The CDR3 DNA is TGCAGCGTAATACGACAGGGGGCGAACACCGGGGAGCTGTTTTTT.

V and J are TRBV28 and TRBJ1-2; D is unresolved. Trimming removed 5 bases from V and 4 bases from J, with 5 bases in between. CDR1 and CDR2 (germline): MDHEN, SYDVKM. The CDR3 has 11 residues. The chain's CDR3 is CASSMSYGYTF. CDR3 coding DNA: TGTGCCAGCAGTATGAGCTATGGCTACACCTTC.

This chain uses TRBV7-2 with TRBJ2-7; D not resolved. The CDR3 loop spans 14 amino acids. Trimming took 0 bases from V and 2 from J, leaving 8 bases between them. Germline CDR1 SGHTA, CDR2 FQGNSA. CDR3 bases: TGTGCCAGCAGCTTAGCGGGTGGACCCTACGAGCAGTACTTC. Amino acids: CASSLAGGPYEQYF.

The V call is TRBV30, the J call TRBJ2-7; 9 bases map to TRBD1. There are 13 residues in the CDR3. Germline-derived CDR1 and CDR2 are GTSNPN and SVGIG (reference sequence). Unmatched junction bases numbered 9, after V lost 3 bases and J lost 9 bases. This CDR3 is CAWRGQGGSWQYF. CDR3 nucleotide sequence: TGTGCCTGGAGGGGACAGGGAGGGAGTTGGCAGTACTTC.

V is TRBV5-6 and J is TRBJ2-2, with a possible D match to TRBD1 (6 bases). This CDR3 comprises 16 residues. The germline V gene has CDR1 SGHDT and CDR2 YYEEEE. V lost 5 bases and J lost 6, with 20 bases in between. This CDR3 is CASSWDTFAESGELFF. The DNA of the CDR3 is TGTGCCAGCAGTTGGGACACCTTTGCGGAGTCCGGGGAGCTGTTTTTT.

The chain links TRBV7-9 to TRBJ2-1; D gene ambiguous. V lost 1 base and J lost 9, with 10 bases in between. CDR3 size: 13 residues. Germline CDR1 and CDR2: SEHNR and FQNEAQ (reference sequence). The CDR3 protein is CASSLESRGEQFF. The CDR3 DNA reads TGTGCCAGCAGCTTAGAATCACGCGGTGAGCAGTTCTTC.

The rearrangement joins TRBV2 to TRBJ2-1, with 7 bases aligning to TRBD2. J gave up 8 bases and V 7 bases, and 14 bases lay outside the gene matches. From germline, CDR1 is SNHLY and CDR2 FYNNEI. CDR3 length equals 15 residues. In nucleotides, the CDR3 is TGTGCCAGCACCCCCCAGGGACTACAATCAGATGAGCAGTTCTTC. Its protein is CASTPQGLQSDEQFF.

This chain connects TRBV10-1 to TRBJ2-2; D call uncertain. CDR1 is WNHNN and CDR2 is SYGVQD in the germline V gene (reference sequence). The CDR3 runs 14 residues. V lost 0 bases, J lost 5 bases, and 7 bases lay in between. CDR3 DNA: TGCGCCAGCAGTGAGTCGACGTTTACCGGGGAGCTGTTTTTT. It encodes CASSESTFTGELFF.

The chain links TRBV6-5 to TRBJ1-1, with D possibly being TRBD1 (6 bases). Per germline, CDR1 MNHEY and CDR2 SVGAGI. CDR3 size: 12 residues. CDR3 nucleotide sequence: TGTACCGGGACACCCGCTAAGACTGAAGCTTTCTTT. It codes for CTGTPAKTEAFF.

This clone has just a few counts. The CDR3 bases are TGTGCCAGCAGCCTAGCGGGGTCCCCCTACGAGCAGTACTTC. It encodes CASSLAGSPYEQYF. The J gene is TRBJ2-7, the V gene TRBV6-5; 9 nucleotides line up with TRBD2. After removal of 6 bases from V and 2 bases from J, the junction contained 5 bases not matched to a gene. The germline gives CDR1 MNHEY, CDR2 SVGAGI. The CDR3 runs to 14 residues.

This chain uses TRBV18 with TRBJ2-2; 7 nucleotides agree with TRBD2. Losses at the gene ends were 3 bases for V and 2 bases for J; bases not matched to a gene: 3. This CDR3 is 15 amino acids long. Germline CDR1 reads KGHSH; CDR2 reads LQKENI. The DNA for the CDR3 is TGTGCCAGCTCACCGGGGGAGGGAAACACCGGGGAGCTGTTTTTT. Protein: CASSPGEGNTGELFF.

The gene calls are TRBV25-1 and TRBJ2-7; 14 positions match TRBD2. V was clipped by 5 bases and J by 6 bases; unmatched bases: 3. Germline values: CDR1 MGHDK, CDR2 SYGVNS. The CDR3 sequence is 14 residues long. The CDR3 here is CASSPTSGRVEQYF. The CDR3, as DNA: TGTGCCAGCAGTCCGACTAGCGGGAGGGTCGAGCAGTACTTC.

The chain joins TRBV4-2 to TRBJ1-2; D might be TRBD1 (5 bases). This CDR3 has 14 amino acids. Per the germline V gene, CDR1 is LGHNA and CDR2 is YNFKEQ. V gave up 1 base and J gave up 4 bases, with 10 bases separating them. CDR3 sequence (DNA): TGTGCCAGCAGCCAAGTAGGGGCCGGCTATGGCTACACCTTC. It codes for CASSQVGAGYGYTF.

V gene TRBV2 combines with J gene TRBJ2-7; weak D call: TRBD1 (5 bases). Germline loops: CDR1 SNHLY, CDR2 FYNNEI. Trimming removed 6 bases from V and 6 bases from J, with 12 bases in between. CDR3 length equals 12 residues. In DNA, the CDR3 is TGTGCCAGCAGCGCACAGGACGTCGAGCAGTACTTC. This translates into CASSAQDVEQYF.

The rearrangement uses TRBV27 and TRBJ2-2, with D unclear. The germline gives CDR1 MNHEY, CDR2 SMNVEV (reference sequence). V was trimmed by 6 bases and J by 3 bases, leaving 11 bases between them. The CDR3 totals 14 residues. The CDR3 loop is CASSHGPYTGELFF. CDR3 bases: TGTGCCAGCAGCCATGGACCATACACCGGGGAGCTGTTTTTT.

The chain links TRBV30 to TRBJ2-7; 11 nucleotides align to TRBD1. The V segment lost 5 bases and the J segment 1 base; nucleotides outside the gene matches: 1. The germline V gene has CDR1 GTSNPN and CDR2 SVGIG (reference sequence). The CDR3 runs 13 residues. CDR3 residues: CAWGTGGSYEQYF. CDR3 DNA sequence: TGTGCCTGGGGGACAGGGGGATCCTACGAGCAGTACTTC.

The chain uses TRBV5-1 and TRBJ2-7; 8 bases align to TRBD1. This CDR3 region has 13 residues. Per germline, CDR1 SGHRS and CDR2 YFSETQ. V shed 2 bases and J 4 bases; nucleotides not matched to a gene: 2. The CDR3 bases are TGCGCCAGCAGCTTCGACAGGGGTTACGAGCAGTACTTC. It specifies CASSFDRGYEQYF.

This chain's CDR3 is CASSFDAERPSTDTQYF. In DNA, the CDR3 is TGTGCCAGCAGCTTCGATGCCGAGCGACCCAGCACAGATACGCAGTATTTT. J is TRBJ2-3 and V is TRBV7-2; no clear D. Germline CDR1 SGHTA, CDR2 FQGNSA. The CDR3 has 17 residues. V was pared by 3 bases and J by 0 bases, with 16 bases between.

This rearrangement joins TRBV5-6 to TRBJ2-2; D unresolved. Deletions cut 3 bases from V and 0 bases from J, with 9 bases between. Germline V gene sequence: CDR1 SGHDT, CDR2 YYEEEE. The CDR3 has 15 residues. CDR3 residues: CASSSLAANTGELFF. CDR3 DNA sequence: TGTGCCAGCAGCTCGCTGGCAGCGAACACCGGGGAGCTGTTTTTT.

The CDR3 DNA reads as TGTGCCAGCAGCTTAGGGGGAGGATACGAGCAGTACTTC. Protein sequence: CASSLGGGYEQYF. The V gene is TRBV7-9, the J gene TRBJ2-7; D is perhaps TRBD2 (6 bases). This CDR3 is 13 amino acids long. V lost 1 base to trimming and J lost 4 bases, with 8 bases between them. CDR1 and CDR2 from the germline V gene are SEHNR and FQNEAQ (reference sequence).

The J gene is TRBJ2-3, the V gene TRBV7-7; TRBD2 is a possible D gene (5 bases). This CDR3 has 14 amino acids. Between the trimmed V and J ends, which lost 5 bases and 2 bases, there was a span of 11 bases. Germline values: CDR1 SSHAT, CDR2 FNYEAQ (reference sequence). DNA for the CDR3: TGTGCCAGCAGCCAGGACTTCTCCACAGATACGCAGTATTTT. Encoded protein: CASSQDFSTDTQYF.

The genes are TRBV5-4 and TRBJ2-3; 14 positions match TRBD2. V lost 5 bases, J lost 6 bases, and 5 bases stayed unmatched. The germline V gene encodes CDR1 SGHNT and CDR2 YYREEE (reference sequence). This CDR3 is 15 amino acids long. In DNA form, the CDR3 reads TGTGCCAGCAGGGGGGGACTAGCGGGAGTTGATACGCAGTATTTT. Its translation: CASRGGLAGVDTQYF.